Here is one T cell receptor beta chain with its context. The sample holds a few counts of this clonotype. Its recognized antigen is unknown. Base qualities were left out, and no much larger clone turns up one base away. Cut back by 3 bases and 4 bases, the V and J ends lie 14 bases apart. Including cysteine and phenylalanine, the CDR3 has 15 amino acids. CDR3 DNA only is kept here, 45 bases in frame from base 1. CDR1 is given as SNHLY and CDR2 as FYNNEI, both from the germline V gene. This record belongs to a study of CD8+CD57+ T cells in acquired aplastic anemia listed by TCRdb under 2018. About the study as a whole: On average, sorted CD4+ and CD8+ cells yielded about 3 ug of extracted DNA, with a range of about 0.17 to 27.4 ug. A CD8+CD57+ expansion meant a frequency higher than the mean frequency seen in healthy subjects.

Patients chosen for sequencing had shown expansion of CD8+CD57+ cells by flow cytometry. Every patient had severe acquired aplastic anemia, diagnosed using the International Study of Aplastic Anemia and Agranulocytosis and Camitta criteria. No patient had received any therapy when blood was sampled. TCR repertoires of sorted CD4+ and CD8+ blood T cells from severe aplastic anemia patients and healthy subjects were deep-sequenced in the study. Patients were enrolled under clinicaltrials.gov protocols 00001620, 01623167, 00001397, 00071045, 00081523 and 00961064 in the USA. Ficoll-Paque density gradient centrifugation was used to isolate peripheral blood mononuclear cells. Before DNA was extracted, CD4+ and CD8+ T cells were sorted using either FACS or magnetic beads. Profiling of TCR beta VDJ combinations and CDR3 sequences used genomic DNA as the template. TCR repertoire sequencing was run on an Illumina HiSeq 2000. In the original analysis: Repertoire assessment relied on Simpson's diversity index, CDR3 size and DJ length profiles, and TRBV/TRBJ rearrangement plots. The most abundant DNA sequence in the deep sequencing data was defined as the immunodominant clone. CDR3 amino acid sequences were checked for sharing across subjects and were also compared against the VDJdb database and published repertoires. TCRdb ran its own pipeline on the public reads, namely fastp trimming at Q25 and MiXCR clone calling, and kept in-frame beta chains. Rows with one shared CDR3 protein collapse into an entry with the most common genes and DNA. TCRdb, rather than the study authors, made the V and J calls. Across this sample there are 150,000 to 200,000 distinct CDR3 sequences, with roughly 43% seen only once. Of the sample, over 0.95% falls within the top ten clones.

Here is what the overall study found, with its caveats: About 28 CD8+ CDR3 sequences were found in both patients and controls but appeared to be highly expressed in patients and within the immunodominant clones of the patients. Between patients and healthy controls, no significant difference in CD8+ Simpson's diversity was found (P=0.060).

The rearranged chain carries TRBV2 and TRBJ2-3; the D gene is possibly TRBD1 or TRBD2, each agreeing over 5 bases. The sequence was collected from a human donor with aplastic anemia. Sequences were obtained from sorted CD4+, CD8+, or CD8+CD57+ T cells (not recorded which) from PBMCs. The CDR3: CASSDWQGEADTQYF. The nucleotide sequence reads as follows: TGTGCCAGCAGTGATTGGCAGGGAGAGGCAGATACGCAGTATTTT.